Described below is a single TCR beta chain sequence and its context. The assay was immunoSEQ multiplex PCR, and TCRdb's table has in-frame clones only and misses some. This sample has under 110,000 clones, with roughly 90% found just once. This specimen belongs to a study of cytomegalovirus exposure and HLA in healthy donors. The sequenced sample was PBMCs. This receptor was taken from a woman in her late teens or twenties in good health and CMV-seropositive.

The CDR3 sequence: CASREYREGNEQFF. The CDR3 nucleotides are TGTGCCAGCAGGGAATACAGGGAGGGCAATGAGCAGTTCTTC. V and J are TRBV27 and TRBJ2-1, with D tentatively TRBD2 (7 bases). Germline V gene data show CDR1 as MNHEY and CDR2 as SMNVEV (reference sequence). The V gene lost 6 bases and the J gene lost 6 bases, with 15 bases spanning the gap. The CDR3 loop spans 14 amino acids.